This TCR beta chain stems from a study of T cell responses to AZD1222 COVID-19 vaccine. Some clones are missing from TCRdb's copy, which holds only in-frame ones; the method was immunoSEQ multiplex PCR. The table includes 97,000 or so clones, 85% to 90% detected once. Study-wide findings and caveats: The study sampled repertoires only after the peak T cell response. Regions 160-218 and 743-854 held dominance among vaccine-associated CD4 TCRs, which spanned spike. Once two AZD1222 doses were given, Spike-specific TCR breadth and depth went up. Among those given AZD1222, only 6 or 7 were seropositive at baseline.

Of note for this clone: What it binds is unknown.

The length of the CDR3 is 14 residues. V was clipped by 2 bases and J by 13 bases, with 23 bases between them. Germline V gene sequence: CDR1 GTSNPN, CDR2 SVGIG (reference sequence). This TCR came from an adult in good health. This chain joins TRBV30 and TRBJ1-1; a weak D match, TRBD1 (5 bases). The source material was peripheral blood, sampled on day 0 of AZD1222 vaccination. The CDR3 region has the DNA TGTGCCTGGAGTAGTCTTTCCGGGGGGTCAAATGGTTTCTTT. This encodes CAWSSLSGGSNGFF.